This T cell receptor (beta chain) was obtained from a study of spatial heterogeneity in lung cancer. TCR cDNA molecules each had a unique molecular identifier. TCRdb recomputed calls from the 5' RACE reads with MiXCR, one row per CDR3 protein. The data contain more than 95,000 distinct CDR3 sequences, approximately 12% of them seen just once; the ten biggest clones take up over 15%. Time point defined: blood at routine non-recurrence follow-up after resection. Material for sequencing was whole RNA from tumor, nontumor lung or frozen PBMC, left unsorted. This clonotype has more than one count but fewer than ten. The material was PBMCs, obtained at follow-up. The receptor was isolated from a male donor with early-stage non-small cell lung cancer.

This chain's CDR3 is CASSQERTLSAEQYF. The CDR3 region has the DNA TGCGCCAGCAGCCAAGAGCGAACCCTGAGTGCCGAGCAGTACTTC. The V call is TRBV4-1, the J call TRBJ2-7; no definite D call. The V gene's germline CDR1 is MGHRA and CDR2 YSYEKL. V was shortened by 0 bases and J by 6 bases, with 15 bases between the two germline ends. There are 15 residues in the CDR3.